The 29 T cell receptor beta chains below were found in one sample sequenced in a study of T cell changes during pregnancy in multiple sclerosis (dated by TCRdb to the late 2010s). Preparation of the library involved the immunoSEQ multiplex PCR assay. Held by TCRdb, this immuneACCESS table contains in-frame sequences only and omits some clones. Under half of the omission traces to an unresolved V gene where checked; the cause of the rest is unknown. Recorded for this sample are 39,000 or so clones; about 90% of them occurred a single time. The ten largest clones represent 8% to 10% of the sample. Source: CD8+ T cells from peripheral blood mononuclear cells, taken in the first trimester of pregnancy. The receptors here all came from a female donor with multiple sclerosis, enrolled in a pregnancy study.

This chain joins TRBV11-2 and TRBJ2-6; D is undetermined. The CDR3 sequence is 13 residues long. V lost 9 bases and J lost 4, with 10 bases in between. Germline V gives CDR1 SGHAT, CDR2 FQNNGV. CDR3 sequence: CASAARGANVLTF. CDR3 in DNA: TGTGCCAGTGCCGCGCGGGGGGCCAACGTCCTGACTTTC.

The chain's CDR3 is CASRWPMAGSTDTQYF. In DNA, the CDR3 is TGTGCCAGCAGATGGCCCATGGCGGGGAGCACAGATACGCAGTATTTT. This sequence joins TRBV2 and TRBJ2-3; D may be TRBD2 (6 bases). Germline CDR1 SNHLY, CDR2 FYNNEI. Trimming removed 6 bases at V and 0 bases at J, with 16 bases between. The CDR3 sequence is 16 residues long.

This clone was detected once. The chain combines TRBV6-4 with TRBJ2-1; 7 bases match TRBD2. From germline, CDR1 is MRHNA and CDR2 SNTAGT. This CDR3 is 14 amino acids long. The trim removed 8 bases at V and 1 base at J, leaving 5 bases unmatched. The CDR3 loop reads CASRAGRSYNEQFF. The CDR3 coding sequence is TGTGCCAGCCGAGCGGGGCGATCCTACAATGAGCAGTTCTTC.

This clone appeared a single time. The rearrangement links TRBV7-6 to TRBJ2-1, with 8 bases lining up with TRBD2. Trimming at V came to 4 bases and at J to 8 bases, leaving 13 bases not matched to a gene. The V gene's germline CDR1 is SGHVS and CDR2 FNYEAQ. The CDR3 contains 16 residues. The CDR3 reads CASSSPGGATWHEQFF. CDR3 DNA: TGTGCCAGCAGCTCCCCCGGGGGGGCTACGTGGCATGAGCAGTTCTTC.

The chain is built from TRBV6-5 and TRBJ2-7, with TRBD1 as a possible D gene (6 bases). The CDR3 is made up of 14 amino acids. V was trimmed by 8 bases and J by 3 bases, leaving 17 bases between them. Germline-derived CDR1 and CDR2 are MNHEY and SVGAGI. The CDR3 sequence: CASGQRGGHYEQYF. For the CDR3, the DNA is TGTGCCAGCGGTCAGAGAGGGGGACACTACGAGCAGTACTTC.

CDR3 in DNA: TGCAGCGTTGGGGGGACAGTTGACGGGGAGCTGTTTTTT. Protein product: CSVGGTVDGELFF. V usage is TRBV29-1 and J usage is TRBJ2-2, with 7 bases fitting TRBD1. The CDR3 is made up of 13 amino acids. With 4 bases clipped from V and 7 bases from J, the junction kept 6 bases outside the gene matches. In germline, CDR1 is SQVTM, CDR2 ANQGSEA.

The genes are TRBV2 and TRBJ2-3; a weak D match, TRBD2 (6 bases). V lost 8 bases, J lost 0 bases, and 18 bases lay in between. Germline-derived CDR1 and CDR2 are SNHLY and FYNNEI. The CDR3 consists of 16 residues. The CDR3 region is CASEKMAGRSTDTQYF. The CDR3 bases are TGTGCCAGCGAAAAAATGGCGGGGCGTAGCACAGATACGCAGTATTTT.

This clone has just one count. The J gene is TRBJ2-7, the V gene TRBV13; D uncertain. CDR3 length: 11 residues. CDR1 PRHDT and CDR2 FYEKMQ come from the germline V gene (reference sequence). The V and J ends lost 5 bases and 2 bases respectively, with 4 bases between them. The CDR3, as DNA: TGTGCCAGCAGCCTAACCTACGAGCAGTACTTC. This codes for CASSLTYEQYF.

This rearrangement joins TRBV7-9 to TRBJ2-1; TRBD1 matches at 9 bases. V trimming: 5 bases; J trimming: 10 bases; junction bases outside the gene matches: 12. Germline lookup yields CDR1 SEHNR and CDR2 FQNEAQ (reference sequence). The CDR3 loop spans 15 amino acids. The CDR3: CASSHGQGLRDEQFF. CDR3 bases: TGTGCCAGCAGCCACGGACAGGGGCTAAGGGACGAGCAGTTCTTC.

This chain links TRBV27 with TRBJ2-1; 8 bases are shared with TRBD1. CDR1 and CDR2 from the germline V gene are MNHEY and SMNVEV (reference sequence). CDR3 length: 12 residues. The V segment lost 2 bases and the J segment 9 bases; nucleotides outside the gene matches: 0. The CDR3 loop reads CASSLGQGEQFF. In DNA, the CDR3 is TGTGCCAGCAGTTTAGGACAGGGTGAGCAGTTCTTC.

The chain is built from TRBV27 and TRBJ2-1, with 11 bases fitting TRBD2. With V trimmed by 0 bases and J by 0 bases, 10 bases remained unmatched. CDR1 is MNHEY and CDR2 is SMNVEV in the germline V gene (reference sequence). This CDR3 has 20 amino acids. In DNA form, the CDR3 reads TGTGCCAGCAGTTTATCGTCGGTAGCGGGAGGGAAAAGCTCCTACAATGAGCAGTTCTTC. It is translated as CASSLSSVAGGKSSYNEQFF.

This chain connects TRBV10-3 to TRBJ1-1, with D possibly matching TRBD1 (6 bases). The V gene's germline CDR1 is ENHRY and CDR2 SYGVKD. Trimming left V 10 bases short and J 0 bases short, with 27 bases between. The CDR3 covers 18 residues. The chain's CDR3 is CATTSYGQSLKVNTEAFF. The CDR3 region has the DNA TGTGCCACCACATCCTACGGACAGAGTCTGAAGGTGAACACTGAAGCTTTCTTT.

This chain joins TRBV6-4 and TRBJ2-3; a possible D gene is TRBD2 (6 bases). This CDR3 has 15 residues. With 0 bases removed from V and 0 bases from J, the gap between germline ends came to 7 bases. The germline V gene encodes CDR1 MRHNA and CDR2 SNTAGT. The CDR3 sequence is CASSDSAGSTDTQYF. The CDR3 DNA sequence: TGTGCCAGCAGTGACTCGGCGGGAAGCACAGATACGCAGTATTTT.

V usage is TRBV5-6 and J usage is TRBJ1-5; D is unclear. V dropped 4 bases and J dropped 0 bases, with 14 bases sitting between them. The CDR3 extends over 16 amino acids. CDR1 and CDR2 (germline): SGHDT, YYEEEE. The CDR3 region has the DNA TGTGCCAGCAGCCTGACAAGCGGGTATAGCAATCAGCCCCAGCATTTT. This translates into CASSLTSGYSNQPQHF.

This chain links TRBV12-5 with TRBJ2-1; 14 nucleotides line up with TRBD2. This CDR3 spans 17 amino acids. V trimming: 6 bases; J trimming: 10 bases; junction bases outside the gene matches: 14. Germline CDR1 reads LGHNT; CDR2 reads FRNRAP. The CDR3 here is CASGTPGLAGEGDEQFF. As DNA, the CDR3 is TGTGCTAGTGGCACCCCGGGACTAGCGGGAGAAGGGGACGAGCAGTTCTTC.

The V call is TRBV7-6, the J call TRBJ1-1; TRBD1 aligns across 9 bases. This CDR3 comprises 15 residues. Germline-derived CDR1 and CDR2 are SGHVS and FNYEAQ. Trimming at V came to 4 bases and at J to 3 bases, leaving 6 bases not matched to a gene. The CDR3 spells CASSSPGQGHTEAFF. In DNA, the CDR3 is TGTGCCAGCAGCTCCCCGGGACAGGGCCACACTGAAGCTTTCTTT.

The chain employs TRBV2 and TRBJ1-1; TRBD1 aligns across 10 bases. Trimming removed 4 bases from V and 3 bases from J; junction bases left unmatched: 2. Germline values: CDR1 SNHLY, CDR2 FYNNEI. This CDR3 is 14 amino acids long. CDR3 nucleotide sequence: TGTGCCAGCAGTGGGGACAGGGGATACACTGAAGCTTTCTTT. Translated: CASSGDRGYTEAFF.

The chain joins TRBV6-5 to TRBJ2-3; D perhaps matches TRBD1 (5 bases). Trimming removed 2 bases from V and 6 bases from J, with 15 bases in between. The germline V gene has CDR1 MNHEY and CDR2 SVGAGI. CDR3 length equals 15 residues. CDR3 protein: CASSYGPGIGDTQYF. The CDR3 coding sequence is TGTGCCAGCAGTTACGGGCCAGGGATTGGGGATACGCAGTATTTT.

By proportion, this clone is medium-sized. The chain uses TRBV27 and TRBJ2-1, with 7 nucleotides matching TRBD2. The CDR3 sequence is 15 residues long. The V segment lost 2 bases and the J segment 0 bases; nucleotides outside the gene matches: 1. Germline values: CDR1 MNHEY, CDR2 SMNVEV (reference sequence). The CDR3 region is CASSLAGVSYNEQFF. DNA for the CDR3: TGTGCCAGCAGTTTAGCGGGGGTCTCCTACAATGAGCAGTTCTTC.

The gene calls are TRBV13 and TRBJ2-7; 7 nucleotides line up with TRBD2. J was trimmed by 3 bases and V by 5 bases; bases with no gene match: 7. This CDR3 has 14 amino acids. Germline loops: CDR1 PRHDT, CDR2 FYEKMQ (reference sequence). CDR3 coding DNA: TGTGCCAGCAGCGCGCGGGAGAGGGACTACGAGCAGTACTTC. Its protein product is CASSARERDYEQYF.

The V and J genes are TRBV9 and TRBJ2-7, with D tentatively TRBD1 (6 bases). The CDR3 has 14 amino acids. The germline gives CDR1 SGDLS, CDR2 YYNGEE. The germline V and J ends were trimmed by 5 bases and 3 bases, with 15 bases remaining between them. CDR3 sequence reads: CASSSGDGLYEQYF. The CDR3 bases are TGTGCCAGCAGTTCAGGGGACGGGCTCTACGAGCAGTACTTC. Full variable domain (rest looked up from reference TRBV9 and TRBJ2-7): DSGVTQTPKHLITATGQRVTLRCSPRSGDLSVYWYQQSLDQGLQFLIQYYNGEERAKGNILERFSAQQFPDLHSELNLSSLELGDSALYFCASSSGDGLYEQYFGPGTRLTVT.

The rearrangement joins TRBV5-6 to TRBJ2-7; a possible D gene is TRBD1 (5 bases). V was clipped by 4 bases and J by 3 bases, with 14 bases between them. The CDR3 extends over 14 amino acids. Per germline, CDR1 SGHDT and CDR2 YYEEEE. This CDR3 is CASSLGHRLYEQYF. DNA of the CDR3: TGTGCCAGCAGCCTCGGACACCGCCTCTACGAGCAGTACTTC.

The J gene is TRBJ1-4, the V gene TRBV4-1; 11 bases are shared with TRBD1. Germline V CDR1 and CDR2: MGHRA, YSYEKL. The V gene end was trimmed by 3 bases and the J gene end by 7 bases; junction bases not matched to a gene: 4. The CDR3 runs 15 residues. CDR3 protein: CASSQVDRGREKLFF. The CDR3 DNA reads as TGCGCCAGCAGCCAGGTGGACAGGGGGCGTGAAAAACTGTTTTTT.

V is TRBV27 and J is TRBJ1-2, with 10 bases that match TRBD1. The germline CDR1 and CDR2 sequences are MNHEY and SMNVEV (reference sequence). V was pared by 5 bases and J by 5 bases, with 8 bases of the junction left unmatched. This CDR3 is 15 amino acids long. CDR3 in DNA: TGTGCCAGCAGTCCGTGGACAGGGGGAGGTTATGGCTACACCTTC. Translation gives CASSPWTGGGYGYTF.

The chain couples TRBV27 to TRBJ1-1; D is possibly TRBD1 (5 bases). The CDR3 loop spans 14 amino acids. The germline V gene encodes CDR1 MNHEY and CDR2 SMNVEV (reference sequence). V lost 2 bases to trimming and J lost 1 base, with 8 bases between them. CDR3 residues: CASSLTGPNTEAFF. CDR3 nucleotides: TGTGCCAGCAGTTTAACAGGCCCGAACACTGAAGCTTTCTTT.

The chain employs TRBV14 and TRBJ2-7; 7 bases map to TRBD1. V lost 7 bases to trimming and J lost 2 bases; unmatched junction nucleotides: 5. The CDR3 extends over 13 amino acids. Germline V gene lookup returns CDR1 SGHDN and CDR2 FVKESK. The CDR3 loop is CASTGTETYEQYF. CDR3 nucleotides: TGTGCCAGCACCGGGACAGAGACCTACGAGCAGTACTTC. Using reference TRBV14 and TRBJ2-7 for the parts outside the CDR3, the full variable domain is EAGVTQFPSHSVIEKGQTVTLRCDPISGHDNLYWYRRVMGKEIKFLLHFVKESKQDESGMPNNRFLAERTGGTYSTLKVQPAELEDSGVYFCASTGTETYEQYFGPGTRLTVT.

This clone was detected a few times. The V and J genes are TRBV7-2 and TRBJ2-7, with 9 bases lining up with TRBD2. The CDR3 loop spans 15 amino acids. Trimming cost V 1 base and J 4 bases; bases outside gene matches: 5. Germline lookup yields CDR1 SGHTA and CDR2 FQGNSA. The CDR3 coding sequence is TGTGCCAGCAGCTTAGTGGCGGGGGGGTATTACGAGCAGTACTTC. Protein: CASSLVAGGYYEQYF.

The J gene is TRBJ1-2, the V gene TRBV11-2; 7 nucleotides line up with TRBD1. V lost 5 bases, J lost 4 bases, and 10 bases stayed unmatched. CDR3 length: 15 amino acids. Germline CDR1 SGHAT, CDR2 FQNNGV. The CDR3 DNA sequence: TGTGCCAGCAGCCAGGGGACAGCCCGGCTCTATGGCTACACCTTC. Its protein is CASSQGTARLYGYTF.

This chain joins TRBV27 and TRBJ2-1, with 7 bases fitting TRBD2. This CDR3 region has 16 residues. V dropped 0 bases and J dropped 4; count of bases not matched to a gene: 6. Germline assignment: CDR1 MNHEY and CDR2 SMNVEV (reference sequence). Here the CDR3 DNA reads TGTGCCAGCAGTTTATCCCACCAGGGAGGGTACAATGAGCAGTTCTTC. Translated: CASSLSHQGGYNEQFF.